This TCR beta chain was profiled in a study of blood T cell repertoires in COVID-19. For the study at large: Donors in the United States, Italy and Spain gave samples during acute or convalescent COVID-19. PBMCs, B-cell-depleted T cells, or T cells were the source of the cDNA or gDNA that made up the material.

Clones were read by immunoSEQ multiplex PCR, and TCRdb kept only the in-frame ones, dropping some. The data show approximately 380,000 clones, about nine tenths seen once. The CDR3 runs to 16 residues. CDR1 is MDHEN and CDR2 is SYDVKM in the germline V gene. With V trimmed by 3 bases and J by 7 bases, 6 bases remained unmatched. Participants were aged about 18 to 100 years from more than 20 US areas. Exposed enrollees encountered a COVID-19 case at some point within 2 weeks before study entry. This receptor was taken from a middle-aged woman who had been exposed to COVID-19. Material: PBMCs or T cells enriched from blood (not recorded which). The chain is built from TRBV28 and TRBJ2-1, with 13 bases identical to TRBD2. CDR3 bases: TGTGCCAGCAGTTTTGAGACTAGCGGGAGGATTAATGAGCAGTTCTTC. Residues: CASSFETSGRINEQFF. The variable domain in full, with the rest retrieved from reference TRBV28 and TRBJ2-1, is DVKVTQSSRYLVKRTGEKVFLECVQDMDHENMFWYRQDPGLGLRLIYFSYDVKMKEKGDIPEGYSVSREKKERFSLILESASTNQTSMYLCASSFETSGRINEQFFGPGTRLTVL.